Following are 15 T cell receptor beta chains from one sample sequenced in a study of PD-L1 blockade in urothelial cancer. The method was immunoSEQ multiplex PCR; TCRdb's version includes in-frame clones alone and lacks a portion of them. The data show about 71,000 clones, about 89% seen once. Sequenced material: PBMCs, taken around atezolizumab (anti-PD-L1) treatment. The receptors stem from a man aged 55 to 70 with urothelial cancer.

The chain couples TRBV7-2 to TRBJ1-5; TRBD1 is a possible D gene (6 bases). The V end lost 0 bases, the J end lost 0 bases, and 15 bases lay between the germline ends. The CDR3 is 18 amino acids. Germline CDR1 reads SGHTA; CDR2 reads FQGNSA. CDR3 nucleotide sequence: TGTGCCAGCAGCTTAGCGGGACACTTTATTGATAGCAATCAGCCCCAGCATTTT. This codes for CASSLAGHFIDSNQPQHF.

The chain carries TRBV28 and TRBJ2-5, with 13 bases aligning to TRBD2. Trimming cost V 10 bases and J 11 bases; bases outside gene matches: 10. This CDR3 region has 13 residues. Germline CDR1 MDHEN, CDR2 SYDVKM. CDR3 bases: TGTGCCACCAAGGGAGGACTAGCGGGAGTACAGTACTTC. As protein: CATKGGLAGVQYF.

The sample holds one count of this clone. The rearrangement uses TRBV6-1 and TRBJ1-4, with D perhaps matching TRBD1 (5 bases). The CDR3 contains 15 residues. The V end was cut by 2 bases, the J end by 7 bases, with 14 bases between. CDR1 and CDR2 (germline): MNHNS, SASEGT. CDR3 sequence: CASSEIRQIAEKLFF. In DNA form, the CDR3 reads TGTGCCAGCAGTGAAATTCGACAGATTGCTGAAAAACTGTTTTTT.

The J gene is TRBJ2-7, the V gene TRBV4-1; 7 bases line up with TRBD2. Germline V gene sequence: CDR1 MGHRA, CDR2 YSYEKL. V was pared by 0 bases and J by 4 bases, with 9 bases of the junction left unmatched. The CDR3 sequence is 16 residues long. CDR3 sequence (DNA): TGCGCCAGCAGCCAAGAGGGAGGGACCCCCCGATACGAGCAGTACTTC. Translating gives CASSQEGGTPRYEQYF.

V gene TRBV7-9 combines with J gene TRBJ1-2, with 11 bases fitting TRBD1. The CDR3 has 15 residues. Unmatched junction bases numbered 6, after V lost 5 bases and J lost 4 bases. Germline V gives CDR1 SEHNR, CDR2 FQNEAQ (reference sequence). The DNA of the CDR3 is TGTGCCAGCAGCCCGCCGGGACAGGGGGTCTATGGCTACACCTTC. Its protein product is CASSPPGQGVYGYTF.

V gene TRBV6-6 combines with J gene TRBJ2-7, with 11 bases matching TRBD2. CDR1 and CDR2 from the germline V gene are MNHNY and SVGAGI (reference sequence). This CDR3 is built from 15 residues. Unmatched junction bases numbered 7, after V lost 5 bases and J lost 4 bases. The DNA for the CDR3 is TGTGCCAGCAGTACTAGCGGGGGCGTCGGGTACGAGCAGTACTTC. Translated, it gives CASSTSGGVGYEQYF.

This chain joins TRBV6-5 and TRBJ2-1, with TRBD2 as a possible D gene (6 bases). The CDR3 sequence is 12 residues long. Germline CDR1 reads MNHEY; CDR2 reads SVGAGI. Trimming stripped 6 bases from V and 9 bases from J, with 12 bases between. CDR3 DNA sequence: TGTGCCAGCAGAAGGACCGGGGGTGAGCAGTTCTTC. Its translation: CASRRTGGEQFF.

V and J are TRBV19 and TRBJ1-5; D is possibly TRBD1 (5 bases). Trimming stripped 6 bases from V and 8 bases from J, with 11 bases between. Germline V lookup: CDR1 LNHDA, CDR2 SQIVND (reference sequence). The CDR3 length is 12 residues. The CDR3 reads CASSLGTEPQHF. The CDR3 DNA reads TGTGCCAGTAGCCTTGGGACTGAGCCCCAGCATTTT.

This chain connects TRBV28 to TRBJ2-3, with TRBD1 as a possible D gene (5 bases). Trimming left V 5 bases short and J 9 bases short, with 18 bases between. CDR3 size: 14 residues. The germline V gene has CDR1 MDHEN and CDR2 SYDVKM. CDR3 sequence: CASSNRFPILTQYF. In DNA, the CDR3 is TGTGCCAGCAGTAACAGGTTTCCCATTTTGACGCAGTATTTT. Combining the CDR3 with reference TRBV28 and TRBJ2-3 gives the whole variable domain DVKVTQSSRYLVKRTGEKVFLECVQDMDHENMFWYRQDPGLGLRLIYFSYDVKMKEKGDIPEGYSVSREKKERFSLILESASTNQTSMYLCASSNRFPILTQYFGPGTRLTVL.

J is TRBJ2-1 and V is TRBV6-4, with TRBD1 matching 9 bases. Germline V gives CDR1 MRHNA, CDR2 SNTAGT. This CDR3 has 13 residues. The V and J ends lost 0 bases and 16 bases, in that order; junction bases with no gene match: 7. CDR3 sequence reads: CASSDSPRDRVFF. The CDR3 bases are TGTGCCAGCAGTGACTCACCCCGGGACAGGGTATTCTTC.

This rearrangement joins TRBV29-1 to TRBJ2-2; D remains ambiguous. Per the germline V gene, CDR1 is SQVTM and CDR2 is ANQGSEA. This CDR3 contains 10 residues. V was clipped by 8 bases and J by 4 bases, with 5 bases between them. CDR3 residues: CSYSTGELFF. For the CDR3, the DNA is TGCAGCTATAGCACCGGGGAGCTGTTTTTT.

The chain has TRBV5-4 and TRBJ2-5; 7 nucleotides agree with TRBD2. CDR3 length: 16 amino acids. Germline V CDR1 and CDR2: SGHNT, YYREEE (reference sequence). V lost 0 bases to trimming and J lost 1 base; unmatched junction nucleotides: 6. The CDR3 bases are TGTGCCAGCAGCTTGGGGCTAGCGGACGGCCAAGAGACCCAGTACTTC. Translated: CASSLGLADGQETQYF.

The J gene is TRBJ2-2, the V gene TRBV9; D ambiguous. Trimming removed 1 base from V and 5 bases from J, with 12 bases in between. The CDR3 has 15 amino acids. The V gene's germline CDR1 is SGDLS and CDR2 YYNGEE. CDR3: CASSVTPSSTGELFF. The CDR3 DNA follows: TGTGCCAGCAGCGTAACCCCGAGTTCGACCGGGGAGCTGTTTTTT.

This clone occurred a few times. The chain couples TRBV27 to TRBJ1-1; D unresolved. V was shortened by 5 bases and J by 7 bases, with 17 bases between the two germline ends. There are 14 residues in the CDR3. Germline V gene sequence: CDR1 MNHEY, CDR2 SMNVEV (reference sequence). The CDR3: CASSPISSGGEAFF. DNA for the CDR3: TGTGCCAGCAGTCCGATATCCTCTGGAGGTGAAGCTTTCTTT.

The chain is built from TRBV5-6 and TRBJ2-1; 11 bases fit TRBD1. The trim removed 5 bases at V and 7 bases at J, leaving 2 bases unmatched. Germline V gene sequence: CDR1 SGHDT, CDR2 YYEEEE. The CDR3 runs 13 residues. DNA of the CDR3: TGTGCCAGCAGGGACAGGGGGCGAAATGAGCAGTTCTTC. It translates to CASRDRGRNEQFF.